These 32 T cell receptor beta chains share one sample of origin, sequenced in a study of lymphopenia after photon versus proton radiotherapy. Libraries were prepared by immunoSEQ multiplex PCR; TCRdb keeps only in-frame clonotypes and omits some of them. The sample contains 37,000 or so clones, about 85% of which appear only once. Specimen: peripheral blood, collected from a patient treated with photon-based radiotherapy. These TCRs come from a man aged 50 to 59 with gastric cancer.

The chain joins TRBV5-1 to TRBJ2-7; D is unresolved. There are 14 residues in the CDR3. Germline V gene data show CDR1 as SGHRS and CDR2 as YFSETQ. Trimming cost V 0 bases and J 1 base, with 8 bases left between them. In nucleotides, the CDR3 is TGCGCCAGCAGCTTGGAGGGTCCTTCCTACGAGCAGTACTTC. It specifies CASSLEGPSYEQYF.

The chain carries TRBV7-2 and TRBJ2-7, with 8 positions matching TRBD2. V trimming: 1 base; J trimming: 0 bases; junction bases outside the gene matches: 2. CDR1 and CDR2 from the germline V gene are SGHTA and FQGNSA. The CDR3 length is 15 residues. The CDR3 loop reads CASSLGSGGSYEQYF. The CDR3 DNA reads as TGTGCCAGCAGCTTAGGAAGCGGGGGCTCCTACGAGCAGTACTTC.

By frequency in the sample, this clone is medium-sized. The V call is TRBV27, the J call TRBJ1-5; D not resolved. The CDR3 consists of 15 residues. CDR1 and CDR2 (germline): MNHEY, SMNVEV (reference sequence). Trimming removed 6 bases from V and 2 bases from J, with 14 bases in between. CDR3 coding DNA: TGTGCCAGCAGCCCCCGCGGCAGGCGCAATCAGCCCCAGCATTTT. Translating it yields CASSPRGRRNQPQHF.

The genes are TRBV19 and TRBJ2-2; 7 nucleotides line up with TRBD2. Germline V gene sequence: CDR1 LNHDA, CDR2 SQIVND (reference sequence). V was pared by 4 bases and J by 2 bases, with 7 bases of the junction left unmatched. The CDR3 is made up of 16 amino acids. DNA for the CDR3: TGTGCCAGTAGTAATCCGGGACTACTAAACACCGGGGAGCTGTTTTTT. This translates into CASSNPGLLNTGELFF.

This chain uses TRBV4-1 with TRBJ1-2; 10 positions match TRBD1. This CDR3 spans 15 amino acids. Germline trimming cut 4 bases from V and 7 bases from J; bases unmatched to any gene: 9. The germline V gene encodes CDR1 MGHRA and CDR2 YSYEKL. CDR3 DNA sequence: TGCGCCAGCAGCCCGGGGAGACAGGGGGCAGCTGGCTACACCTTC. It yields the protein CASSPGRQGAAGYTF.

This clone showed up just a few times. The chain couples TRBV6-5 to TRBJ2-7, with 11 bases identical to TRBD2. The length of the CDR3 is 14 residues. Germline CDR1 MNHEY, CDR2 SVGAGI. Unmatched junction bases numbered 2, after V lost 2 bases and J lost 5 bases. The CDR3, as DNA: TGTGCCAGCAGTTACCTGGGACTAGCGGACGAGCAGTACTTC. It encodes CASSYLGLADEQYF.

This chain uses TRBV7-2 with TRBJ1-2; TRBD1 agrees at 7 bases. The CDR3 is 13 amino acids. Germline trimming cut 5 bases from V and 7 bases from J; bases unmatched to any gene: 7. Per the germline V gene, CDR1 is SGHTA and CDR2 is FQGNSA. The CDR3 region has the DNA TGTGCCAGCAGCCCAGGGGGGTCTGGTGGCTACACCTTC. Its protein is CASSPGGSGGYTF. Supplemented by reference TRBV7-2 and TRBJ1-2, the full variable domain reads GAGVSQSPSNKVTEKGKDVELRCDPISGHTALYWYRQSLGQGLEFLIYFQGNSAPDKSGLPSDRFSAERTGGSVSTLTIQRTQQEDSAVYLCASSPGGSGGYTFGSGTRLTVV.

The J gene is TRBJ1-5, the V gene TRBV19, with 7 bases fitting TRBD1. The germline V gene encodes CDR1 LNHDA and CDR2 SQIVND (reference sequence). V lost 5 bases to trimming and J lost 0 bases; unmatched junction nucleotides: 1. The CDR3 is 14 amino acids. In nucleotides, the CDR3 is TGTGCCAGTAGTGGGACAGTTAGCAATCAGCCCCAGCATTTT. Encoded protein: CASSGTVSNQPQHF. Full variable domain (rest looked up from reference TRBV19 and TRBJ1-5): DGGITQSPKYLFRKEGQNVTLSCEQNLNHDAMYWYRQDPGQGLRLIYYSQIVNDFQKGDIAEGYSVSREKKESFPLTVTSAQKNPTAFYLCASSGTVSNQPQHFGDGTRLSIL.

V usage is TRBV28 and J usage is TRBJ2-3; 12 bases align to TRBD2. V lost 6 bases and J lost 12; bases outside the gene matches: 19. The germline gives CDR1 MDHEN, CDR2 SYDVKM. This CDR3 has 17 residues. CDR3 coding DNA: TGTGCCAGCAGCAGTCCGGGACTAGCGGGCACCCCAGGAGCCCAGTATTTT. As protein: CASSSPGLAGTPGAQYF.

The chain links TRBV18 to TRBJ1-1; 7 positions agree with TRBD1. CDR1 is KGHSH, CDR2 LQKENI, per germline. This CDR3 is 17 amino acids long. J was trimmed by 1 base and V by 3 bases; bases with no gene match: 11. The CDR3 sequence is CASSPGGQRYPNTEAFF. CDR3 nucleotide sequence: TGTGCCAGCTCACCGGGGGGACAGCGCTATCCGAACACTGAAGCTTTCTTT.

This clone appeared a few times. V usage is TRBV2 and J usage is TRBJ1-2; TRBD1 is a possible D gene (5 bases). V lost 4 bases and J 5 bases, leaving 8 bases between the germline ends. Germline assignment: CDR1 SNHLY and CDR2 FYNNEI. The CDR3 is 12 residues long. This CDR3 reads CASSGTLYGYTF. The CDR3 DNA reads TGTGCCAGCAGTGGGACACTTTATGGCTACACCTTC.

This chain uses TRBV7-2 with TRBJ2-3, with TRBD2 as a possible D gene (5 bases). V lost 6 bases and J lost 9, with 10 bases in between. Germline lookup yields CDR1 SGHTA and CDR2 FQGNSA. The CDR3 is 11 amino acids. Written as DNA, the CDR3 is TGTGCCAGCAGTCCCAGACTAACGCAGTATTTT. Translation gives CASSPRLTQYF.

The chain joins TRBV13 to TRBJ2-1, with D tentatively TRBD1 or TRBD2 (6 bases each). The CDR3 extends over 15 amino acids. CDR1 and CDR2 (germline): PRHDT, FYEKMQ (reference sequence). V dropped 5 bases and J dropped 1 base, with 12 bases sitting between them. In DNA form, the CDR3 reads TGTGCCAGCAGCCCCGGAGGGGGTTCCTACAATGAGCAGTTCTTC. This translates into CASSPGGGSYNEQFF.

This chain links TRBV19 with TRBJ2-7, with D possibly called TRBD1 or TRBD2 (5 bases each). Germline V gives CDR1 LNHDA, CDR2 SQIVND (reference sequence). The CDR3 contains 15 residues. With 3 bases removed from V and 4 bases from J, the gap between germline ends came to 16 bases. The CDR3 coding sequence is TGTGCCAGTAGTATTTTGGATAGGGGCGGGTACGAGCAGTACTTC. Amino acids: CASSILDRGGYEQYF.

The chain carries TRBV29-1 and TRBJ2-5; D possibly uses TRBD1 or TRBD2 (7 bases each). The germline V gene encodes CDR1 SQVTM and CDR2 ANQGSEA. Trimming took 7 bases from V and 4 from J, leaving 19 bases between them. The CDR3 runs to 14 residues. DNA of the CDR3: TGCAGCGCCCTACAGGGGCCGGGGGGAGAGACCCAGTACTTC. Its translation is CSALQGPGGETQYF. Complete variable domain (other parts from reference TRBV29-1 and TRBJ2-5): SAVISQKPSRDICQRGTSLTIQCQVDSQVTMMFWYRQQPGQSLTLIATANQGSEATYESGFVIDKFPISRPNLTFSTLTVSNMSPEDSSIYLCSALQGPGGETQYFGPGTRLLVL.

V and J are TRBV7-9 and TRBJ2-5; D gene ambiguous. The germline CDR1 and CDR2 sequences are SEHNR and FQNEAQ (reference sequence). V lost 5 bases and J lost 2, with 3 bases in between. CDR3 length: 11 amino acids. In DNA form, the CDR3 reads TGTGCCAGCAGCATACAAGAGACCCAGTACTTC. It is translated as CASSIQETQYF.

This clone occurred a few times. The V call is TRBV27, the J call TRBJ2-3; a weak D match, TRBD1 (6 bases). The V gene lost 7 bases and the J gene lost 0 bases, with 20 bases spanning the gap. There are 17 residues in the CDR3. Germline V gives CDR1 MNHEY, CDR2 SMNVEV (reference sequence). This CDR3 reads CASTALGTRSSTDTQYF. Written as DNA, the CDR3 is TGTGCCAGCACCGCGTTGGGGACAAGATCTAGCACAGATACGCAGTATTTT.

The rearrangement links TRBV18 to TRBJ1-1; D gene uncertain. V was shortened by 1 base and J by 5 bases, with 14 bases between the two germline ends. CDR3 length: 15 residues. CDR1 is KGHSH and CDR2 is LQKENI in the germline V gene. CDR3 in DNA: TGTGCCAGCTCACCACTAACAGCATCGGGGACTGAAGCTTTCTTT. Translated, it gives CASSPLTASGTEAFF.

This clone was detected only a few times. V and J are TRBV9 and TRBJ1-3, with TRBD1 identical over 10 bases. This CDR3 is built from 15 residues. V dropped 0 bases and J dropped 3; count of bases not matched to a gene: 0. Germline V gene lookup returns CDR1 SGDLS and CDR2 YYNGEE. CDR3 in DNA: TGTGCCAGCAGCGTAGGGGACAGGGGTGGAAACACCATATATTTT. Translated: CASSVGDRGGNTIYF.

The gene calls are TRBV19 and TRBJ2-4, with a weak D call TRBD1 (5 bases). The CDR3 length is 16 residues. Trimming shortened V by 1 base and J by 0 bases, and 10 bases separated the two germline ends. Germline values: CDR1 LNHDA, CDR2 SQIVND (reference sequence). The CDR3 sequence is CASSIGGQRAKNIQYF. CDR3 in DNA: TGTGCCAGTAGTATAGGGGGCCAGAGAGCCAAAAACATTCAGTACTTC.

The sample holds a few counts of this clone. The chain couples TRBV7-9 to TRBJ2-5; D ambiguous. V was shortened by 1 base and J by 7 bases, with 13 bases between the two germline ends. CDR1 is SEHNR and CDR2 is FQNEAQ in the germline V gene (reference sequence). The CDR3 is 14 amino acids. CDR3 sequence: CASSLESGALTQYF. In DNA, the CDR3 is TGTGCCAGCAGCTTAGAGTCCGGAGCGTTGACCCAGTACTTC. Using reference TRBV7-9 and TRBJ2-5 for the parts outside the CDR3, the full variable domain is DTGVSQNPRHKITKRGQNVTFRCDPISEHNRLYWYRQTLGQGPEFLTYFQNEAQLEKSRLLSDRFSAERPKGSFSTLEIQRTEQGDSAMYLCASSLESGALTQYFGPGTRLLVL.

The gene calls are TRBV5-4 and TRBJ1-1, with D hard to call. In germline, CDR1 is SGHNT, CDR2 YYREEE (reference sequence). CDR3 length equals 12 residues. V was clipped by 2 bases and J by 2 bases, with 4 bases between them. The chain's CDR3 is CASSLDNTEAFF. In DNA form, the CDR3 reads TGTGCCAGCAGCTTAGACAACACTGAAGCTTTCTTT. Looking up the rest from reference TRBV5-4 and TRBJ1-1 gives the full variable domain: ETGVTQSPTHLIKTRGQQVTLRCSSQSGHNTVSWYQQALGQGPQFIFQYYREEENGRGNFPPRFSGLQFPNYSSELNVNALELDDSALYLCASSLDNTEAFFGQGTRLTVV.

The chain joins TRBV18 to TRBJ2-7, with D uncertain. V was clipped by 4 bases and J by 4 bases, with 8 bases between them. CDR1 is KGHSH, CDR2 LQKENI, per germline. This CDR3 spans 12 amino acids. The CDR3 reads CASSLLVYEQYF. Here the CDR3 DNA reads TGTGCCAGCTCACTGCTAGTATACGAGCAGTACTTC.

The CDR3 reads CASSDTGQSEQYF. The CDR3 DNA reads as TGTGCCAGCAGTGACACTGGACAGAGCGAGCAGTACTTC. The chain has TRBV6-4 and TRBJ2-7; a possible D gene is TRBD1 (6 bases). The CDR3 is 13 amino acids. Germline loops: CDR1 MRHNA, CDR2 SNTAGT. The V and J ends lost 2 bases and 6 bases respectively, with 11 bases between them.

V usage is TRBV5-5 and J usage is TRBJ1-1; 7 bases agree with TRBD1. There are 14 residues in the CDR3. CDR1 SGHKS and CDR2 YYEKEE come from the germline V gene (reference sequence). Trimming at V came to 4 bases and at J to 2 bases, leaving 5 bases not matched to a gene. CDR3 sequence (DNA): TGTGCCAGCAGCGAAGGGACAGTCAACACTGAAGCTTTCTTT. Amino acid sequence: CASSEGTVNTEAFF. Combining the CDR3 with reference TRBV5-5 and TRBJ1-1 gives the whole variable domain DAGVTQSPTHLIKTRGQQVTLRCSPISGHKSVSWYQQVLGQGPQFIFQYYEKEERGRGNFPDRFSARQFPNYSSELNVNALLLGDSALYLCASSEGTVNTEAFFGQGTRLTVV.

On this clone itself: The germline gene is not matched at one end of the junction; a read error may be the cause. V usage is TRBV2 and J usage is TRBJ2-5, with a tentative D call TRBD1 (6 bases). This CDR3 has 12 residues. Germline loops: CDR1 SNHLY, CDR2 FYNNEI. CDR3 residues: CAGSDRQETQYF. Here the CDR3 DNA reads TGTGCCGGCAGTGACAGGCAAGAGACCCAGTACTTC.

The chain has TRBV30 and TRBJ2-1; 15 bases are a match to TRBD2. The CDR3 totals 16 residues. Germline CDR1 GTSNPN, CDR2 SVGIG (reference sequence). V gave up 2 bases and J gave up 8 bases; unmatched junction bases: 7. CDR3 in amino acids: CAWSLAGLAGGDEQFF. The DNA for the CDR3 is TGTGCCTGGAGTTTAGCGGGACTAGCGGGAGGCGATGAGCAGTTCTTC.

This clone showed up just a few times. The chain uses TRBV4-1 and TRBJ2-1, with 7 bases identical to TRBD2. CDR3 length: 17 amino acids. The ends lost 1 base at V and 1 base at J; junction bases unmatched: 7. Germline-derived CDR1 and CDR2 are MGHRA and YSYEKL. DNA of the CDR3: TGCGCCAGCAGCCAAGTAATGGCGGGAGCATCCTACAATGAGCAGTTCTTC. Translation gives CASSQVMAGASYNEQFF.

The CDR3 DNA sequence: TGCGCCAGCAGCCAAGCGAAGGGCTCTGGAAACACCATATATTTT. Residues: CASSQAKGSGNTIYF. The J gene is TRBJ1-3, the V gene TRBV4-3; D remains unclear. The germline V gene encodes CDR1 LGHNA and CDR2 YSLEER. Trimming pared 1 base from V and 0 bases from J, leaving 7 bases between. The length of the CDR3 is 15 residues.

V gene TRBV5-6 combines with J gene TRBJ1-2, with D perhaps TRBD1 (5 bases). The CDR3 sequence is 14 residues long. V was shortened by 2 bases and J by 4 bases, with 12 bases between the two germline ends. CDR1 is SGHDT, CDR2 YYEEEE, per germline. The CDR3 coding sequence is TGTGCCAGCAGCTTCGTCAGGGAGGCCTATGGCTACACCTTC. This translates into CASSFVREAYGYTF.

The chain is built from TRBV6-5 and TRBJ2-3; no firm D call. Trimming took 2 bases from V and 3 from J, leaving 15 bases between them. The germline gives CDR1 MNHEY, CDR2 SVGAGI. This CDR3 has 16 residues. The CDR3 nucleotides read TGTGCCAGCAGTTACAGGGCCTTGCTGAGGACAGATACGCAGTATTTT. This translates into CASSYRALLRTDTQYF.

The chain has TRBV27 and TRBJ2-6; 8 nucleotides align to TRBD2. This CDR3 region has 17 residues. The germline CDR1 and CDR2 sequences are MNHEY and SMNVEV (reference sequence). V dropped 4 bases and J dropped 1; count of bases not matched to a gene: 6. DNA for the CDR3: TGTGCCAGCAGTTGGACGGGAGGGCCTTCTGGGGCCAACGTCCTGACTTTC. This encodes CASSWTGGPSGANVLTF.